The 27 T cell receptor beta chains given below trace back to one sample, sequenced in a study of T cell responses to AZD1222 COVID-19 vaccine. Produced via immunoSEQ multiplex PCR; TCRdb's table is partial and in-frame only. Altogether about 120,000 clones are present, roughly 84% being singletons, with the ten largest covering around 1.2%. The source material was peripheral blood, sampled on day 0 of AZD1222 vaccination. The receptors originated from an adult in good health.

This rearrangement joins TRBV6-1 to TRBJ2-5, with 12 bases fitting TRBD2. Germline V gene sequence: CDR1 MNHNS, CDR2 SASEGT. V dropped 4 bases and J dropped 2; count of bases not matched to a gene: 5. This CDR3 comprises 16 residues. The CDR3 reads CASSGGLAGPQETQYF. The CDR3 DNA reads TGTGCCAGCAGTGGAGGACTAGCGGGGCCACAAGAGACCCAGTACTTC.

The chain is built from TRBV2 and TRBJ2-2; 13 nucleotides line up with TRBD2. Germline CDR1 and CDR2: SNHLY and FYNNEI. V lost 6 bases, J lost 6 bases, and 4 bases stayed unmatched. The CDR3 is made up of 15 amino acids. CDR3 region: CASSVGLAGSGELFF. In nucleotides, the CDR3 is TGTGCCAGCAGCGTGGGACTAGCGGGGTCCGGGGAGCTGTTTTTT. The variable domain in full, with the rest retrieved from reference TRBV2 and TRBJ2-2, is EPEVTQTPSHQVTQMGQEVILRCVPISNHLYFYWYRQILGQKVEFLVSFYNNEISEKSEIFDDQFSVERPDGSNFTLKIRSTKLEDSAMYFCASSVGLAGSGELFFGEGSRLTVL.

This rearrangement joins TRBV27 to TRBJ2-1; D remains ambiguous. V lost 6 bases, J lost 11 bases, and 23 bases lay in between. The length of the CDR3 is 15 residues. Germline V CDR1 and CDR2: MNHEY, SMNVEV (reference sequence). CDR3 region: CASRLNLIDRIQQFF. The CDR3 DNA is TGTGCCAGCAGACTTAACCTCATTGACCGGATCCAGCAGTTCTTC.

CDR3 amino acids: CASSFRQTPGEQYF. The CDR3, as DNA: TGCGCCAGCAGCTTTCGACAGACCCCCGGCGAGCAGTACTTC. The chain has TRBV5-1 and TRBJ2-7; possible D gene TRBD1, 5 bases. V was cut by 2 bases and J by 6 bases, with 15 bases left in between. The CDR3 length is 14 residues. Germline lookup yields CDR1 SGHRS and CDR2 YFSETQ.

This rearrangement joins TRBV5-1 to TRBJ1-4, with 8 bases matching TRBD1. The CDR3 spans 16 residues. Germline V lookup: CDR1 SGHRS, CDR2 YFSETQ. J lost 7 bases, V lost 2 bases, and 10 bases had no gene match. CDR3 sequence: CASSLAPGQGGEKLFF. CDR3 nucleotides: TGCGCCAGCAGCTTAGCCCCTGGACAGGGTGGTGAAAAACTGTTTTTT.

In this sample, this clone turned up a few times. J is TRBJ1-3 and V is TRBV29-1; D gene ambiguous. Germline loops: CDR1 SQVTM, CDR2 ANQGSEA. The CDR3 loop spans 12 amino acids. V lost 3 bases and J 0 bases, leaving 3 bases between the germline ends. CDR3 amino acids: CSVESSGNTIYF. The DNA of the CDR3 is TGCAGCGTTGAGAGCTCTGGAAACACCATATATTTT.

V and J are TRBV30 and TRBJ1-4, with 10 bases identical to TRBD1. CDR1 GTSNPN and CDR2 SVGIG come from the germline V gene (reference sequence). V was clipped by 2 bases and J by 5 bases; unmatched bases: 17. The CDR3 covers 19 residues. This chain's CDR3 is CAWSLNWDRGTGGNEKLFF. The CDR3 nucleotides are TGTGCCTGGAGTCTCAACTGGGACAGGGGAACGGGGGGAAATGAAAAACTGTTTTTT.

This sequence joins TRBV4-1 and TRBJ2-7, with D unresolved. V was trimmed by 0 bases and J by 6 bases, leaving 6 bases between them. The CDR3 has 12 amino acids. In germline, CDR1 is MGHRA, CDR2 YSYEKL. The CDR3 nucleotides are TGCGCCAGCAGCCAAGAGGCCGGCGAGCAGTACTTC. This encodes CASSQEAGEQYF.

This rearrangement joins TRBV6-5 to TRBJ1-2; no definite D call. The CDR3 length is 14 residues. Germline assignment: CDR1 MNHEY and CDR2 SVGAGI. Deletions cut 8 bases from V and 6 bases from J, with 19 bases between. The CDR3 DNA reads as TGTGCCAGCTCGTACGAGGTCTCTAGGGATGGCTACACCTTC. Amino acid sequence: CASSYEVSRDGYTF.

Only one count was recorded for this clone. The chain carries TRBV19 and TRBJ2-1, with D possibly called TRBD1 or TRBD2 (6 bases each). Germline loops: CDR1 LNHDA, CDR2 SQIVND (reference sequence). The CDR3 totals 13 residues. V was trimmed by 2 bases and J by 10 bases, leaving 12 bases between them. The CDR3 sequence: CASSISTGGEQFF. The CDR3 DNA is TGTGCCAGTAGTATATCGACCGGGGGCGAGCAGTTCTTC.

This clone was found once. The gene calls are TRBV12-3 or TRBV12-4 and TRBJ2-3, with D perhaps matching TRBD1 (5 bases). This CDR3 spans 11 amino acids. With 4 bases removed from V and 6 bases from J, the gap between germline ends came to 5 bases. The CDR3 loop is CASSSGDTQYF. The CDR3 DNA sequence: TGTGCCAGCAGTTCAGGGGATACGCAGTATTTT.

The rearrangement links TRBV15 to TRBJ2-6, with D hard to call. This CDR3 region has 14 residues. V dropped 3 bases and J dropped 3 bases, with 6 bases sitting between them. Germline V gene lookup returns CDR1 LNHNV and CDR2 YYDKDF (reference sequence). The CDR3 sequence is CATSRGGGANVLTF. The CDR3 DNA is TGTGCCACCAGCAGGGGCGGTGGGGCCAACGTCCTGACTTTC.

The V gene is TRBV9, the J gene TRBJ2-7; TRBD2 matches at 9 bases. Germline V CDR1 and CDR2: SGDLS, YYNGEE. The CDR3 extends over 15 amino acids. The V gene end was trimmed by 0 bases and the J gene end by 6 bases; junction bases not matched to a gene: 7. The DNA for the CDR3 is TGTGCCAGCAGCGTAGGAGGCGGGGGGGTTCTCGAGCAGTACTTC. It encodes CASSVGGGGVLEQYF.

The chain is built from TRBV11-2 and TRBJ1-1; D is unclear. Germline V CDR1 and CDR2: SGHAT, FQNNGV. CDR3 length: 14 amino acids. V was pared by 0 bases and J by 1 base, with 6 bases between. The CDR3, as DNA: TGTGCCAGCAGCTTAGACCCGGGGAACACTGAAGCTTTCTTT. It yields the protein CASSLDPGNTEAFF.

The J gene is TRBJ2-5, the V gene TRBV6-5, with D possibly being TRBD2 (5 bases). This CDR3 region has 13 residues. The V end lost 2 bases, the J end lost 5 bases, and 9 bases lay between the germline ends. Germline-derived CDR1 and CDR2 are MNHEY and SVGAGI. CDR3 sequence (DNA): TGTGCCAGCAGTTACGGGGAGAGGGAGACCCAGTACTTC. Amino acid sequence: CASSYGERETQYF.

The V gene is TRBV6-6, the J gene TRBJ2-3; D tentatively reads TRBD1 or TRBD2 (5 bases each). Germline lookup yields CDR1 MNHNY and CDR2 SVGAGI (reference sequence). The length of the CDR3 is 15 residues. V dropped 5 bases and J dropped 2 bases, with 14 bases sitting between them. The DNA of the CDR3 is TGTGCCAGCAGTACCGGGACGGCCGACACAGATACGCAGTATTTT. It yields the protein CASSTGTADTDTQYF.

In its sample, this clone was seen a few times. V is TRBV7-8 and J is TRBJ1-1; 8 positions agree with TRBD1. This CDR3 spans 19 amino acids. Germline V gives CDR1 SGHVS, CDR2 FQNEAQ. J was trimmed by 1 base and V by 1 base; bases with no gene match: 14. The CDR3 DNA reads as TGTGCCAGCAGCTTAGTAGGCAGGACAGGGATGGGGGCGAACACTGAAGCTTTCTTT. It translates to CASSLVGRTGMGANTEAFF.

J is TRBJ2-1 and V is TRBV5-1; D is perhaps TRBD1 (5 bases). Germline V lookup: CDR1 SGHRS, CDR2 YFSETQ. V was pared by 0 bases and J by 4 bases, with 8 bases between. The CDR3 covers 14 residues. Written as DNA, the CDR3 is TGCGCCAGCAGCTTGGGACAGTCATACAATGAGCAGTTCTTC. This codes for CASSLGQSYNEQFF. Supplemented by reference TRBV5-1 and TRBJ2-1, the full variable domain reads KAGVTQTPRYLIKTRGQQVTLSCSPISGHRSVSWYQQTPGQGLQFLFEYFSETQRNKGNFPGRFSGRQFSNSRSEMNVSTLELGDSALYLCASSLGQSYNEQFFGPGTRLTVL.

The chain joins TRBV7-2 to TRBJ1-2, with D unclear. CDR3 length: 12 amino acids. From germline, CDR1 is SGHTA and CDR2 FQGNSA. The ends were cut back, 0 bases at V and 7 bases at J, with 6 bases in the middle. The CDR3 here is CASSLAVGGYTF. CDR3 coding DNA: TGTGCCAGCAGCTTAGCGGTTGGTGGCTACACCTTC.

The chain recombines TRBV5-6 with TRBJ1-3, with 7 bases identical to TRBD1. Germline V gives CDR1 SGHDT, CDR2 YYEEEE. V was pared by 3 bases and J by 4 bases, with 7 bases of the junction left unmatched. This CDR3 comprises 15 residues. The CDR3 DNA reads as TGTGCCAGCAGCTGGCCGACAGGGAAAGGAAACACCATATATTTT. It encodes CASSWPTGKGNTIYF.

This chain joins TRBV14 and TRBJ1-4; 7 bases are shared with TRBD1. J lost 8 bases, V lost 4 bases, and 10 bases had no gene match. The CDR3 spans 15 residues. Looked up from germline, CDR1 is SGHDN and CDR2 is FVKESK. The CDR3 DNA reads as TGTGCCAGCAGCCGACAGGGAGGGTCAGGAGAAAAACTGTTTTTT. Protein product: CASSRQGGSGEKLFF.

The rearrangement links TRBV30 to TRBJ1-5; 7 bases are shared with TRBD1. Germline assignment: CDR1 GTSNPN and CDR2 SVGIG (reference sequence). The junction had 3 bases not matched to a gene; V was cut back by 1 base and J by 6 bases. This CDR3 is built from 13 residues. CDR3 region: CAWSAQGSQPQHF. CDR3 sequence (DNA): TGTGCCTGGAGTGCACAGGGGTCTCAGCCCCAGCATTTT.

The chain has TRBV5-1 and TRBJ1-5; D gene unclear. V shed 0 bases and J shed 0 bases, with 7 bases lying between them. The CDR3 consists of 15 residues. Per germline, CDR1 SGHRS and CDR2 YFSETQ. DNA of the CDR3: TGCGCCAGCAGCTTGGATACAAATAGCAATCAGCCCCAGCATTTT. This translates into CASSLDTNSNQPQHF. Variable domain in full (rest from reference TRBV5-1 and TRBJ1-5): KAGVTQTPRYLIKTRGQQVTLSCSPISGHRSVSWYQQTPGQGLQFLFEYFSETQRNKGNFPGRFSGRQFSNSRSEMNVSTLELGDSALYLCASSLDTNSNQPQHFGDGTRLSIL.

The chain combines TRBV9 with TRBJ2-3, with D perhaps matching TRBD1 (6 bases). Trimming shortened V by 1 base and J by 8 bases, and 11 bases separated the two germline ends. CDR3 length: 13 amino acids. Germline V lookup: CDR1 SGDLS, CDR2 YYNGEE. This chain's CDR3 is CASSVLQGGTQYF. In DNA, the CDR3 is TGTGCCAGCAGCGTATTACAGGGCGGTACGCAGTATTTT.

This chain joins TRBV10-3 and TRBJ1-2, with D unresolved. CDR1 and CDR2 from the germline V gene are ENHRY and SYGVKD. The CDR3 contains 19 residues. V was clipped by 1 base and J by 3 bases, with 24 bases between them. CDR3 in DNA: TGTGCCATCAGTGAGTTACCCCCCTTTATAGGACGGGAGGACTATGGCTACACCTTC. Its translation: CAISELPPFIGREDYGYTF.

The chain links TRBV6-1 to TRBJ2-3; tentative D call: TRBD1 (5 bases). Trimming took 1 base from V and 0 from J, leaving 8 bases between them. CDR3 length equals 15 residues. Germline V gene lookup returns CDR1 MNHNS and CDR2 SASEGT. CDR3 amino acids: CASSEDRGSTDTQYF. The CDR3 DNA follows: TGTGCCAGCAGTGAAGATAGGGGTAGCACAGATACGCAGTATTTT.

The chain recombines TRBV2 with TRBJ1-1; D perhaps matches TRBD1 (6 bases). Trimming pared 6 bases from V and 6 bases from J, leaving 11 bases between. This CDR3 is built from 12 residues. Germline-derived CDR1 and CDR2 are SNHLY and FYNNEI. The CDR3 protein is CASSEGGAEAFF. The CDR3 bases are TGTGCCAGCAGCGAGGGGGGAGCTGAAGCTTTCTTT.